Below are 9 T cell receptor beta chains sequenced from a single sample in a study of T-cell memory formation after mild COVID-19. Via MiXCR, TCRdb re-called the 5' RACE reads, giving one row per CDR3 protein. The table has approximately 82,000 distinct CDR3 sequences, roughly 13% seen once. The sample taken for sequencing was PBMCs or a T cell subset sorted from them (not recorded which). The receptors shown here come from a man between 18 and 35 years old who had mild COVID-19 (a few samples of this study predate the infection). Cell type and time point are not known.

J is TRBJ2-2 and V is TRBV12-3 or TRBV12-4; no clear D gene. The CDR3 has 11 residues. V lost 6 bases, J lost 7 bases, and 6 bases lay in between. The CDR3 reads CASRKGGELFF. The DNA for the CDR3 is TGTGCCAGCAGAAAGGGCGGGGAGCTGTTTTTT.

The chain carries TRBV12-3 or TRBV12-4 and TRBJ2-1, with TRBD1 as a possible D gene (6 bases). There are 14 residues in the CDR3. V was cut by 6 bases and J by 0 bases, with 9 bases left in between. Here the CDR3 DNA reads TGTGCCAGCAGCTCGACAGGCTCCTACAATGAGCAGTTCTTC. This codes for CASSSTGSYNEQFF.

The chain carries TRBV4-3 and TRBJ1-4; TRBD1 aligns across 7 bases. The junction had 14 bases not matched to a gene; V was cut back by 0 bases and J by 7 bases. The CDR3 is made up of 18 amino acids. Germline V lookup: CDR1 LGHNA, CDR2 YSLEER. This CDR3 is CASSQDARGTGESEKLFF. The CDR3 nucleotides are TGCGCCAGCAGCCAAGATGCAAGAGGAACAGGGGAGAGTGAAAAACTGTTTTTT.

This clonotype appeared a few times. J is TRBJ2-7 and V is TRBV7-2, with no clear D. This CDR3 spans 15 amino acids. V dropped 0 bases and J dropped 1 base, with 10 bases sitting between them. The germline CDR1 and CDR2 sequences are SGHTA and FQGNSA. CDR3 in amino acids: CASSLANSYSYEQYV. CDR3 bases: TGTGCCAGCAGCTTAGCCAACAGCTATTCCTACGAGCAGTACGTC.

This clonotype occurred once. This chain links TRBV6-5 with TRBJ1-1, with D perhaps matching TRBD1 (5 bases). CDR1 is MNHEY and CDR2 is SVGAGI in the germline V gene. The CDR3 is 15 residues long. V lost 4 bases and J 4 bases, leaving 16 bases between the germline ends. The DNA for the CDR3 is TGTGCCAGCAGTTTAAGCCGGGGGGGAGGCACTGAAGCTTTCTTT. Encoded protein: CASSLSRGGGTEAFF.

This clonotype showed up just a few times. CDR3 sequence: CASSWGQGAGELFF. The DNA for the CDR3 is TGTGCCAGCAGCTGGGGACAGGGGGCCGGGGAGCTGTTTTTT. V gene TRBV7-2 combines with J gene TRBJ2-2; the match to TRBD1 covers 11 bases. Germline CDR1 is SGHTA and CDR2 is FQGNSA. The trim removed 4 bases at V and 6 bases at J, leaving 1 base unmatched. This CDR3 has 14 residues.

This clonotype was detected a few times. This chain connects TRBV6-2 or TRBV6-3 to TRBJ2-1; 10 bases fit TRBD1. The junction had 11 bases not matched to a gene; V was cut back by 2 bases and J by 10 bases. This CDR3 comprises 16 residues. The V gene's germline CDR1 is MNHEY and CDR2 SVGEGT. CDR3 region: CASSYLGQGPRGEQFF. CDR3 coding DNA: TGTGCCAGCAGTTACCTGGGACAGGGGCCCCGAGGGGAGCAGTTCTTC.

V is TRBV12-3 or TRBV12-4 and J is TRBJ2-1, with TRBD2 matching over 7 bases. Trimming at V came to 5 bases and at J to 4 bases, leaving 5 bases not matched to a gene. The CDR3 length is 14 residues. The chain's CDR3 is CASSPSLAYNEQFF. In nucleotides, the CDR3 is TGTGCCAGCAGTCCCTCACTAGCGTACAATGAGCAGTTCTTC.

This clonotype was recorded a few times. V is TRBV7-9 and J is TRBJ1-2; D may be TRBD1 (5 bases). The CDR3 is 15 residues long. Trimming pared 3 bases from V and 8 bases from J, leaving 19 bases between. Germline-derived CDR1 and CDR2 are SEHNR and FQNEAQ (reference sequence). The CDR3 loop is CASSLGPKMGFGYTF. The CDR3 DNA is TGTGCCAGCAGCTTGGGACCGAAAATGGGATTCGGCTACACCTTC.